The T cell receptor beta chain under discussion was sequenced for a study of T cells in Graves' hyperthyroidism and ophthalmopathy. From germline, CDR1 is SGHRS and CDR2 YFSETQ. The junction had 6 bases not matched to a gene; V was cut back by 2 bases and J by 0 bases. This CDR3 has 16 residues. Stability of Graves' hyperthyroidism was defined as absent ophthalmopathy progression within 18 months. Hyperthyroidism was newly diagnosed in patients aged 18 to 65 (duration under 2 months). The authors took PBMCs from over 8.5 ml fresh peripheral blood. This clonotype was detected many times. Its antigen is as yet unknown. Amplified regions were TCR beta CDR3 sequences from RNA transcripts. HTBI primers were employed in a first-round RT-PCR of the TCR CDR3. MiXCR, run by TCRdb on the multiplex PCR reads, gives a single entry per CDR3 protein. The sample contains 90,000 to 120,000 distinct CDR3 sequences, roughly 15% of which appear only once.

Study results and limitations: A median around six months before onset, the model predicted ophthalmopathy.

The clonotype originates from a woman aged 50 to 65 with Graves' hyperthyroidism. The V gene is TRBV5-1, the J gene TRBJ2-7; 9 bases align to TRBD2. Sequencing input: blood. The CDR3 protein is CASSFEGLARSYEQYF. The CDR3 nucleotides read TGCGCCAGCAGCTTCGAAGGACTAGCGCGCTCCTACGAGCAGTACTTC.